This T cell receptor beta chain was sequenced during a study of blood T cell repertoires in COVID-19. Study summary: Collection of acute and convalescent COVID-19 samples took place in the United States, Italy and Spain.

Authors' analysis steps: Amplified reference gene primers provided the basis for estimating nucleated cell counts. Method: immunoSEQ multiplex PCR; TCRdb's copy keeps in-frame clones and lacks some. V, J and clone size are those of that table, while D and trimming were read from the DNA. The sample carries about 310,000 clones, around 85% recorded once. The CDR3 is 17 amino acids. V lost 3 bases, J lost 0 bases, and 17 bases lay in between. CDR1 and CDR2 from the germline V gene are GTSNPN and SVGIG (reference sequence). Individuals drawn from 24 US areas were roughly 18 to 95 years old. Participant reports of clinical history set cohort assignment.

Sample: PBMCs or T cells enriched from blood (not recorded which). The source is a woman younger than 45 who had been exposed to COVID-19. The V gene is TRBV30, the J gene TRBJ1-4, with D maybe TRBD1 (6 bases). The CDR3 is CAWRAGVLLATNEKLFF. Written as DNA, the CDR3 is TGTGCCTGGAGGGCAGGGGTCCTCCTTGCAACTAATGAAAAACTGTTTTTT.